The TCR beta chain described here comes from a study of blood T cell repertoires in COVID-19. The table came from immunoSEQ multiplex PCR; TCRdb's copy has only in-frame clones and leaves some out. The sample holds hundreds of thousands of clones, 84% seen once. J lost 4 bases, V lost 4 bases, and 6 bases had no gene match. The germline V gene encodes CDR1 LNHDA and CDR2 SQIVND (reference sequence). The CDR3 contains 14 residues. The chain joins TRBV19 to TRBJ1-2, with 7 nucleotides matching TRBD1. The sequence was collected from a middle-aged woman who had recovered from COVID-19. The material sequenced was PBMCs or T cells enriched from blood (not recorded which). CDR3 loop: CASSTRGGPYGYTF. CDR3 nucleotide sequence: TGTGCCAGTAGTACGAGAGGGGGCCCCTATGGCTACACCTTC.